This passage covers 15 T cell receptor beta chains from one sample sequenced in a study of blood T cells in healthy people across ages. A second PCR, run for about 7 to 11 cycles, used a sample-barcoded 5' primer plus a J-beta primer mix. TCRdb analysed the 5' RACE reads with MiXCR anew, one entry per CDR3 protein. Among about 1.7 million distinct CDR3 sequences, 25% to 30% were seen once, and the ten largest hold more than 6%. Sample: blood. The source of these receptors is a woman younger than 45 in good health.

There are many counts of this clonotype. The DNA for the CDR3 is TGTGCTAGTGGACTAGCGGGAGGGCCTGAGACCCAGTACTTC. It codes for CASGLAGGPETQYF. The rearrangement joins TRBV12-5 to TRBJ2-5, with 13 bases matching TRBD2. CDR3 length equals 14 residues. Germline CDR1 is LGHNT and CDR2 is FRNRAP. J gave up 5 bases and V 6 bases, and 3 bases lay outside the gene matches.

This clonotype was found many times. The chain's CDR3 is CASNRRGGQETQYF. The CDR3 coding sequence is TGTGCCAGCAACCGCAGGGGGGGGCAAGAGACCCAGTACTTC. The V call is TRBV6-1, the J call TRBJ2-5; D assignment may be TRBD1 or TRBD2 (7 bases each). Germline CDR1 is MNHNS and CDR2 is SASEGT. The CDR3 is 14 residues long. V lost 7 bases and J lost 2, with 14 bases in between.

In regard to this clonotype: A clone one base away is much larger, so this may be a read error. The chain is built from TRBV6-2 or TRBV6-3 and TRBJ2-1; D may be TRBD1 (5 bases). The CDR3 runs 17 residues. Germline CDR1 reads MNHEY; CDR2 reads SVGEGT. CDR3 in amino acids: CASSYSAGYGSHNEQFF. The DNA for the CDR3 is TGTGCCAGCAGTTACTCTGCAGGGTATGGCTCCCACAATGAGCAGTTCTTC.

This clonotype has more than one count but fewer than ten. DNA of the CDR3: TGTGCCAGCAGCTTGAGAGAGGAAAAACTGTTTTTT. Its protein is CASSLREEKLFF. This sequence joins TRBV7-9 and TRBJ1-4; D gene uncertain. Germline V gene lookup returns CDR1 SEHNR and CDR2 FQNEAQ (reference sequence). Trimming stripped 3 bases from V and 8 bases from J, with 7 bases between. There are 12 residues in the CDR3.

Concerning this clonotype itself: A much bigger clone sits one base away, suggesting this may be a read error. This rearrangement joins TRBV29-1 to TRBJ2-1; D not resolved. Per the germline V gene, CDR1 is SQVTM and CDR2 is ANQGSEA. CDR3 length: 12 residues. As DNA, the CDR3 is TGCAGCGCTGAATCGATTAGGGCTTTTCGGTTCTTC. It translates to CSAESIRAFRFF.

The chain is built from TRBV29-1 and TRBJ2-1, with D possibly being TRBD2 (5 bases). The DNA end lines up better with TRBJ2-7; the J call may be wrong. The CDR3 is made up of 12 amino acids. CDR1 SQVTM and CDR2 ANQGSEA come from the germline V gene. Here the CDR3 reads CSVEQRDNEQYF. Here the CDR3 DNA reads TGCAGCGTTGAACAACGGGATAATGAGCAGTACTTC.

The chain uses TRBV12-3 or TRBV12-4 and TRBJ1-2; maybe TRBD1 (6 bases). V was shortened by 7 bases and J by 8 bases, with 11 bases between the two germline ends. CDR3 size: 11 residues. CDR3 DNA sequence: TGTGCCAGCATTGGGAGGGGGGGCTACACCTTC. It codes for CASIGRGGYTF.

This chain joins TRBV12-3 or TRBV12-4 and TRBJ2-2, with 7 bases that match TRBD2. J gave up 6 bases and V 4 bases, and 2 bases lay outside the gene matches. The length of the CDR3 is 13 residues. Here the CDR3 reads CASSWGGAGELFF. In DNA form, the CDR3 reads TGTGCCAGCAGTTGGGGGGGGGCCGGGGAGCTGTTTTTT.

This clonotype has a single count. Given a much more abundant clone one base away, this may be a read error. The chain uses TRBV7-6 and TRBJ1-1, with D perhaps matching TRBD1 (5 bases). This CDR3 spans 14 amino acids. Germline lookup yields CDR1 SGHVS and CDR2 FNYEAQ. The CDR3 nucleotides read TGTGCCTGCAGCTTAGGGGTGGGGAACACTGAAGCTTTCTTT. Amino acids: CACSLGVGNTEAFF.

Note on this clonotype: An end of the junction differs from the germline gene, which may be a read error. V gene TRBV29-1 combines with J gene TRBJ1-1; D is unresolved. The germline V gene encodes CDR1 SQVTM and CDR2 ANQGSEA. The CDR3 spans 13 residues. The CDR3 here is CGVRTGLNTEAFF. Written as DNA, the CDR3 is TGCGGCGTCCGGACCGGTTTGAACACTGAAGCTTTCTTT.

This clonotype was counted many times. CDR3 nucleotides: TGTGCCAGCAGTGTTGGACTAGCGGGGGGCTACGAGCAGTACTTC. Translating gives CASSVGLAGGYEQYF. This rearrangement joins TRBV9 to TRBJ2-7, with 14 bases aligning to TRBD2. J lost 3 bases, V lost 5 bases, and 4 bases had no gene match. There are 15 residues in the CDR3. The germline V gene encodes CDR1 SGDLS and CDR2 YYNGEE.

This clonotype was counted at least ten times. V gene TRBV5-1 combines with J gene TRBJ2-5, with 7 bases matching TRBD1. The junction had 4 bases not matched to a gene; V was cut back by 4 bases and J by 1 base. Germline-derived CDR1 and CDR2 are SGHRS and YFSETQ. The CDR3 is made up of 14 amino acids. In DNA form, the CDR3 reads TGCGCCAGCAGCAGGACAGGTCGCCAAGAGACCCAGTACTTC. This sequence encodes CASSRTGRQETQYF.

The CDR3 sequence: CASSATSGIRTGELFF. The CDR3 region has the DNA TGTGCCAGCAGCGCCACTAGCGGGATTAGAACCGGGGAGCTGTTTTTT. The chain joins TRBV7-2 to TRBJ2-2; 10 bases agree with TRBD2. Germline CDR1 and CDR2: SGHTA and FQGNSA. This CDR3 spans 16 amino acids. Losses at the gene ends were 5 bases for V and 5 bases for J; bases not matched to a gene: 8.

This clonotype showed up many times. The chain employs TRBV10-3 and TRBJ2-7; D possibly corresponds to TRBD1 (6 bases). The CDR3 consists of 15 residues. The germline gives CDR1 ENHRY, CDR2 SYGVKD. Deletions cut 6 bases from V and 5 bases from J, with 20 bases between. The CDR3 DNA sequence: TGTGCCATCAGCCACACAGGGTTCTTGGGGGACGAGCAGTACTTC. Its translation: CAISHTGFLGDEQYF.

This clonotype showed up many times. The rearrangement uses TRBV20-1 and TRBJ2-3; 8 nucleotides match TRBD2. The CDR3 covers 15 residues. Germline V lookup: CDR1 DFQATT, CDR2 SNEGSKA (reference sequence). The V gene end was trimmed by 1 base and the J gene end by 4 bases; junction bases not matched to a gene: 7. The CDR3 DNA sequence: TGCAGTGCTAGAGTAGCGGGACGAGCCTCAGATACGCAGTATTTT. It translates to CSARVAGRASDTQYF.